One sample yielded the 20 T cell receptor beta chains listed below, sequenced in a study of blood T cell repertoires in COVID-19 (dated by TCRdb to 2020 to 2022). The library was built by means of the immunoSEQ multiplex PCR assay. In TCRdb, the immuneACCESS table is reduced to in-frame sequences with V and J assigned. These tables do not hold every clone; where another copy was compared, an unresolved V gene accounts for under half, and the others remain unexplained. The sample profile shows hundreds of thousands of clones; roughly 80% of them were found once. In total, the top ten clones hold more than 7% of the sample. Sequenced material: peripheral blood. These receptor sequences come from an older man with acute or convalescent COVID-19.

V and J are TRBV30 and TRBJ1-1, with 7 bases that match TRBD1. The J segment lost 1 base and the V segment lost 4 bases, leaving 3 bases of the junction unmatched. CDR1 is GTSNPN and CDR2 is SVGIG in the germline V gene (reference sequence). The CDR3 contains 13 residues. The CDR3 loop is CAWKTGKNTEAFF. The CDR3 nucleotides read TGTGCCTGGAAGACAGGGAAGAACACTGAAGCTTTCTTT.

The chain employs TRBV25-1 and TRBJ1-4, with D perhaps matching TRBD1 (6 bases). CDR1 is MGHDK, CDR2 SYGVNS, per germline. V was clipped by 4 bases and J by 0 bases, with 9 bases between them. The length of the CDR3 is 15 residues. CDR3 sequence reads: CASSAGAATNEKLFF. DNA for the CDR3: TGTGCCAGCAGTGCAGGGGCTGCAACTAATGAAAAACTGTTTTTT.

The CDR3 nucleotides read TGTGCCAGCAGCTTGGATACTAGTTCGGATGAGCAGTTCTTC. It is translated as CASSLDTSSDEQFF. The V call is TRBV7-9, the J call TRBJ2-1, with a possible D match to TRBD2 (5 bases). Between the trimmed V and J ends, which lost 3 bases and 8 bases, there was a span of 14 bases. The CDR3 totals 14 residues. Germline V gene lookup returns CDR1 SEHNR and CDR2 FQNEAQ (reference sequence).

This CDR3 reads CASTGQRERTGELFF. CDR3 coding DNA: TGTGCCAGCACGGGCCAGCGGGAGCGGACCGGGGAGCTGTTTTTT. The V and J genes are TRBV11-2 and TRBJ2-2; 8 nucleotides align to TRBD2. The V gene's germline CDR1 is SGHAT and CDR2 FQNNGV. Trimming took 7 bases from V and 5 from J; bases not matched to a gene: 9. CDR3 length: 15 amino acids.

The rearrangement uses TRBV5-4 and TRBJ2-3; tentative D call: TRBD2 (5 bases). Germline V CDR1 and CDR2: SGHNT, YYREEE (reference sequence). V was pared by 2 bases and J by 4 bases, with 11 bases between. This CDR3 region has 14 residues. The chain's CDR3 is CASSFTILADTQYF. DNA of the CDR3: TGTGCCAGCAGCTTTACGATACTAGCAGATACGCAGTATTTT.

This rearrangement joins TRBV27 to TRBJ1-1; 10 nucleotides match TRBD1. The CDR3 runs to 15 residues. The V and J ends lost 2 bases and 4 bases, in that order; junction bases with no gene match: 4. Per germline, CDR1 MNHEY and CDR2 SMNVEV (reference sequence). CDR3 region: CASSLRRTGGTEAFF. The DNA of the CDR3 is TGTGCCAGCAGTTTAAGAAGGACAGGGGGCACTGAAGCTTTCTTT.

In DNA, the CDR3 is TGTGCAAGTCGCTCCCCCAGGGGTCCGGGGTACGAGCAGTACTTC. Encoded protein: CASRSPRGPGYEQYF. The V and J genes are TRBV12-2 and TRBJ2-7; the table's TRBD1 call for D was not verified on the DNA. TRBV12-2 is described as a pseudogene. The CDR3 extends over 15 amino acids.

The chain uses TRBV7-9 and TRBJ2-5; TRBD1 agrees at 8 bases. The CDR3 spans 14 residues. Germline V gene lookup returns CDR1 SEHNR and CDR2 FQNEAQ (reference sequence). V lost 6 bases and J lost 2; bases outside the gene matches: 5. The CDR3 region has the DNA TGTGCCAGCAGGTTGACAGGGGCTCAAGAGACCCAGTACTTC. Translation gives CASRLTGAQETQYF.

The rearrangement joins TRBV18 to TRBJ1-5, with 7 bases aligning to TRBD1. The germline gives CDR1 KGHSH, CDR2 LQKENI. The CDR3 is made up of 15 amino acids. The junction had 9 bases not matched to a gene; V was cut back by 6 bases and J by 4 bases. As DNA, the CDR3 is TGTGCCAGCTCCCTCTCCGGGACAGTTAATCAGCCCCAGCATTTT. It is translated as CASSLSGTVNQPQHF.

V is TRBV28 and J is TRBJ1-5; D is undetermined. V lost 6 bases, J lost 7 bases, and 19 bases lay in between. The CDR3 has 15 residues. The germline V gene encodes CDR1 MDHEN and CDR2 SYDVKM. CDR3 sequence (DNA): TGTGCCAGCAGCCCCCACACGACTTTCGGGCAGCCCCAGCATTTT. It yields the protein CASSPHTTFGQPQHF.

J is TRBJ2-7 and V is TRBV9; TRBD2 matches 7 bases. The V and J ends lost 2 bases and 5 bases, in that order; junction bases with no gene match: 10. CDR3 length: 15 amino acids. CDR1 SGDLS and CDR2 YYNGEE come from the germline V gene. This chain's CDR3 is CASSVGPRTSNEQYF. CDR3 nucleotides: TGTGCCAGCAGCGTGGGTCCGCGGACTAGTAACGAGCAGTACTTC.

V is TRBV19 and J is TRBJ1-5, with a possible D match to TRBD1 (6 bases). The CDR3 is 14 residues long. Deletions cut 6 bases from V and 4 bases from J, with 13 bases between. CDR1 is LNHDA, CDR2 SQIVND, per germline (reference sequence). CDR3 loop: CASRTGQTNQPQHF. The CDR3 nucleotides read TGTGCCAGTAGGACAGGACAGACTAATCAGCCCCAGCATTTT.

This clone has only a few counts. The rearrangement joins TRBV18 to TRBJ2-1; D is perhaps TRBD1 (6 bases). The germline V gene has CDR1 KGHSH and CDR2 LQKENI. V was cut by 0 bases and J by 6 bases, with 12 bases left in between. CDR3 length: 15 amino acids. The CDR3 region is CASSPPNRESNEQFF. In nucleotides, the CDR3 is TGTGCCAGCTCACCACCTAACAGGGAGAGCAATGAGCAGTTCTTC.

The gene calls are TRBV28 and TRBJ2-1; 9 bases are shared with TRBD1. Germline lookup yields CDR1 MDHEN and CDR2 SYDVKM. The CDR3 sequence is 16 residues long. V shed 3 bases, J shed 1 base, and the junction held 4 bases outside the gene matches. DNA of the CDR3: TGTGCCAGCAGTTTGACGACAGGGGGATCCTACAATGAGCAGTTCTTC. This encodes CASSLTTGGSYNEQFF. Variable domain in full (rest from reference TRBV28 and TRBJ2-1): DVKVTQSSRYLVKRTGEKVFLECVQDMDHENMFWYRQDPGLGLRLIYFSYDVKMKEKGDIPEGYSVSREKKERFSLILESASTNQTSMYLCASSLTTGGSYNEQFFGPGTRLTVL.

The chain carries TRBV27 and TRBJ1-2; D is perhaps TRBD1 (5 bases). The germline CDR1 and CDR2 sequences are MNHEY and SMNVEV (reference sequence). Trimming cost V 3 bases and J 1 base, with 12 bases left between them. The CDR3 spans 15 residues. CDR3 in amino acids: CASSFRGRSNYGYTF. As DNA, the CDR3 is TGTGCCAGCAGTTTTCGGGGGAGAAGTAACTATGGCTACACCTTC.

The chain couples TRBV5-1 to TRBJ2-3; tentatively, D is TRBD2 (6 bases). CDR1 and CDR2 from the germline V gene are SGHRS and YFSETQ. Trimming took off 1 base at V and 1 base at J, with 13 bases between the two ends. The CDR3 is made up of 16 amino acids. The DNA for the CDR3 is TGCGCCAGCAGCTTGCCCGCTAGCGCTGGCACAGATACGCAGTATTTT. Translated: CASSLPASAGTDTQYF. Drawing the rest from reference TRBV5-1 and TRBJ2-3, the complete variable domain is KAGVTQTPRYLIKTRGQQVTLSCSPISGHRSVSWYQQTPGQGLQFLFEYFSETQRNKGNFPGRFSGRQFSNSRSEMNVSTLELGDSALYLCASSLPASAGTDTQYFGPGTRLTVL.

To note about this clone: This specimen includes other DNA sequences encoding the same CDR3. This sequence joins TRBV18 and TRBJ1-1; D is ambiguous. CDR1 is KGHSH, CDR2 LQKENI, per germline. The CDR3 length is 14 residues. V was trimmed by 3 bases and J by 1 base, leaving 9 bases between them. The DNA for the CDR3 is TGTGCCAGCTCACCCGCGGTGAGGAACACTGAAGCTTTCTTT. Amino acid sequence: CASSPAVRNTEAFF.

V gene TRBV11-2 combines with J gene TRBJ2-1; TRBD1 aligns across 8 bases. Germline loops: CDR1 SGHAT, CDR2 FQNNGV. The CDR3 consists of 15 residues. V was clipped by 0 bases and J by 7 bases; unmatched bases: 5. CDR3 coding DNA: TGTGCCAGCAGCTTAGACGGACAGGGTTGGAATGAGCAGTTCTTC. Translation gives CASSLDGQGWNEQFF.

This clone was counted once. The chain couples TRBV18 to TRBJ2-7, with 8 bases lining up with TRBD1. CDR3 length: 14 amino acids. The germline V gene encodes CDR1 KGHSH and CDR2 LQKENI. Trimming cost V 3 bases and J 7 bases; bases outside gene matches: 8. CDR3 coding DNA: TGTGCCAGCTCACCGGACAGGGTGGCGGCGGAGCAGTACTTC. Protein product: CASSPDRVAAEQYF.

This CDR3 is CATRGGSLYGYTF. The CDR3 region has the DNA TGTGCCACCAGGGGGGGATCCCTCTATGGCTACACCTTC. The rearrangement links TRBV28 to TRBJ1-2; 7 nucleotides agree with TRBD1. Germline V gene sequence: CDR1 MDHEN, CDR2 SYDVKM. The CDR3 contains 13 residues. After removal of 10 bases from V and 4 bases from J, the junction contained 9 bases not matched to a gene.